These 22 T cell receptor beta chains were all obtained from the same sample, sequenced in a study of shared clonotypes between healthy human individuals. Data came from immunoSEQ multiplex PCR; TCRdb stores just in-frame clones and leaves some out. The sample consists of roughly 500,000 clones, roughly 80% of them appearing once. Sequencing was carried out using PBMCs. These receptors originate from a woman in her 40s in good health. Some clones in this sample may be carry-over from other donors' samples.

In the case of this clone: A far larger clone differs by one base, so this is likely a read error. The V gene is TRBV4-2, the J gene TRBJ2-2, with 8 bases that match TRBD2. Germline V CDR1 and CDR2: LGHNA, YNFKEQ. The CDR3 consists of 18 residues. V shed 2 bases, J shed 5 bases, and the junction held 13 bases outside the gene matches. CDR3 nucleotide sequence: TGTGCCAGCAGCCAATTCCTCTCAGCGGGAGCCTATACCGGGGAGCTGTTTTTT. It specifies CASSQFLSAGAYTGELFF.

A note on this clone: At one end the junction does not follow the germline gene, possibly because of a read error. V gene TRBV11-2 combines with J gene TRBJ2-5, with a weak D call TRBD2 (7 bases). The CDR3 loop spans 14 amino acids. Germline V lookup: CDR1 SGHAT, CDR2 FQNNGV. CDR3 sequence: CASSQDGGAETQYF. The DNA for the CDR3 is TGCGCCAGCAGCCAAGATGGGGGGGCGGAGACCCAGTACTTC.

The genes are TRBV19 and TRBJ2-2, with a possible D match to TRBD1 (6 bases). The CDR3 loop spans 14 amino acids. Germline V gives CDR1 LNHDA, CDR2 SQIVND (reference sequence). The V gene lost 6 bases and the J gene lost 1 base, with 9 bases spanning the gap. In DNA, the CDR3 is TGTGCCAGTAGGTCAGGGGAGAACACCGGGGAGCTGTTTTTT. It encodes CASRSGENTGELFF.

For the CDR3, the DNA is TGTGCCAGCAGCTGGATGACTATTAGCTCCTACAATGAGCAGTTCTTC. It is translated as CASSWMTISSYNEQFF. The chain combines TRBV11-2 with TRBJ2-1; D might be TRBD2 (5 bases). The CDR3 spans 16 residues. V was cut by 4 bases and J by 0 bases, with 13 bases left in between. CDR1 is SGHAT, CDR2 FQNNGV, per germline.

CDR3 coding DNA: TGTGCCAGCAGCCAGCAACCTCTCTATGGCTACACCTTC. This gives the protein CASSQQPLYGYTF. This chain uses TRBV2 with TRBJ1-2; D is uncertain. V lost 6 bases, J lost 4 bases, and 12 bases lay in between. CDR1 is SNHLY and CDR2 is FYNNEI in the germline V gene. The CDR3 loop spans 13 amino acids. The full variable domain, in which reference TRBV2 and TRBJ1-2 provide the parts outside the CDR3, is EPEVTQTPSHQVTQMGQEVILRCVPISNHLYFYWYRQILGQKVEFLVSFYNNEISEKSEIFDDQFSVERPDGSNFTLKIRSTKLEDSAMYFCASSQQPLYGYTFGSGTRLTVV.

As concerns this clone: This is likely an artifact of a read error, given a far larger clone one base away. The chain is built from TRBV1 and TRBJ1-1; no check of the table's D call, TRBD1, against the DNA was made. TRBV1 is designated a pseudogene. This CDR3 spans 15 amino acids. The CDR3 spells CTSSQEDRENAEAFF. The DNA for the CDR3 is TGCACCAGCAGCCAAGAAGACAGGGAGAACGCTGAAGCTTTCTTT.

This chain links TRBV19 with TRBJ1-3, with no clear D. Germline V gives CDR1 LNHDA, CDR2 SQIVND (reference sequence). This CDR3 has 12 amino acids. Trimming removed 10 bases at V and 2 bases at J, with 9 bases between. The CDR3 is CATESPGNTIYF. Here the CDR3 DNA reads TGTGCCACAGAGTCTCCTGGAAACACCATATATTTT.

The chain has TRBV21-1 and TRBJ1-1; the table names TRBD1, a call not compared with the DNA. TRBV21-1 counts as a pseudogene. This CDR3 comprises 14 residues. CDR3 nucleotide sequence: TGTGCCAGCAGAGGGGACAGGGGGGACACTGAAGCTTTCTTT. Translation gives CASRGDRGDTEAFF.

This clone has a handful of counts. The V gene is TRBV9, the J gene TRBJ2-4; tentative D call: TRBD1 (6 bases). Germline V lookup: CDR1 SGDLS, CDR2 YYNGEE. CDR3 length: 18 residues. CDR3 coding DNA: TGTGCTCACTCAAAATCCCCTAGGGGGTGCACTTACAAAAACATTCAGTACTTC. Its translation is CAHSKSPRGCTYKNIQYF.

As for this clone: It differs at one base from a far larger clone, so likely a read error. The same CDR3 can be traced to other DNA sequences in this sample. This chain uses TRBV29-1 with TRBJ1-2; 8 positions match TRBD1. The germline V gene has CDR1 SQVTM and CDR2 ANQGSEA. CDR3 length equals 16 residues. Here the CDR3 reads CSVEGVRGRANYGYTF. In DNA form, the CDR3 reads TGTAGCGTTGAGGGGGTCAGGGGGCGCGCAAACTATGGCTACACCTTC.

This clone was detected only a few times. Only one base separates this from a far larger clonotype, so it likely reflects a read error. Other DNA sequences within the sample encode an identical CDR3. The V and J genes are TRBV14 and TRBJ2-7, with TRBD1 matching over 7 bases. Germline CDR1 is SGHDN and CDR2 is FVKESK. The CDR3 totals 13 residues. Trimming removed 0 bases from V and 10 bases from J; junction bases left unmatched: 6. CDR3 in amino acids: CASSQELGDSQYF. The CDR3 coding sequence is TGTGCCAGCAGCCAAGAATTGGGGGACAGCCAGTACTTC.

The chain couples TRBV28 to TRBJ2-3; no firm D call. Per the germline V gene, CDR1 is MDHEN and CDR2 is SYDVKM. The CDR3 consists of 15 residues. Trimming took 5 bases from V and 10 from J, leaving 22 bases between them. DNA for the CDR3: TGTGCCAGCAGTCTGCCCGGGCCCTACACAGACGCGCAGTATTTT. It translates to CASSLPGPYTDAQYF. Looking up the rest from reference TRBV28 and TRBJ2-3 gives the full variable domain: DVKVTQSSRYLVKRTGEKVFLECVQDMDHENMFWYRQDPGLGLRLIYFSYDVKMKEKGDIPEGYSVSREKKERFSLILESASTNQTSMYLCASSLPGPYTDAQYFGPGTRLTVL.

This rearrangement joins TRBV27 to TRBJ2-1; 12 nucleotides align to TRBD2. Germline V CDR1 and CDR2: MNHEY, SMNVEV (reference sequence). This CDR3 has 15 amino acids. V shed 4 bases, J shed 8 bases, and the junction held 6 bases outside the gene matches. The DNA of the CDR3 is TGTGCCAGCAGTTCCCTAGCGGGAGGGCTCGATGAGCAGTTCTTC. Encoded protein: CASSSLAGGLDEQFF.

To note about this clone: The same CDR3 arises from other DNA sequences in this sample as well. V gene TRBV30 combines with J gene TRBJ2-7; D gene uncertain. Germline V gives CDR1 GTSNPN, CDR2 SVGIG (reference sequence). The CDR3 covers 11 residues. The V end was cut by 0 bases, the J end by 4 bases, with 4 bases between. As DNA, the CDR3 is TGTGCCTGGAGTGTTGGGTACGAGCAGTACTTC. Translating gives CAWSVGYEQYF.

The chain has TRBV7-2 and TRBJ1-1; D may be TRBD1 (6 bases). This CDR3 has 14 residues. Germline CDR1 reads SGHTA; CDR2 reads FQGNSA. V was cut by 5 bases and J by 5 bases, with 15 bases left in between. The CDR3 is CASSPIGQMTEAFF. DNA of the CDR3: TGTGCCAGCAGCCCTATCGGACAGATGACTGAAGCTTTCTTT.

The CDR3 nucleotides read TGTGCCAGCAGTTCCCCGGCTGGGGAGACCCAGTACTTC. Translated: CASSSPAGETQYF. The chain carries TRBV28 and TRBJ2-5; D is uncertain. Germline CDR1 and CDR2: MDHEN and SYDVKM. V lost 4 bases to trimming and J lost 5 bases, with 11 bases between them. The CDR3 loop spans 13 amino acids.

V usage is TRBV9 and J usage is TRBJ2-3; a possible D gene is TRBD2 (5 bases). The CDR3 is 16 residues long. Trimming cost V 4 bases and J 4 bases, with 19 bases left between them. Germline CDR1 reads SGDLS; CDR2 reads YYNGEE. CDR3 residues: CASSPRGLGGPDTQYF. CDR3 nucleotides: TGTGCCAGCAGCCCCCGTGGCCTAGGAGGCCCAGATACGCAGTATTTT.

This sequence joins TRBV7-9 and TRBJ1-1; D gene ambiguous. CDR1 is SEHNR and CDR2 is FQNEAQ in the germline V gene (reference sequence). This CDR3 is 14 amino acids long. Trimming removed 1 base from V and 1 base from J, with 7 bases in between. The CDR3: CASSLGARNTEAFF. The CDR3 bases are TGTGCCAGCAGCTTAGGGGCTCGGAACACTGAAGCTTTCTTT.

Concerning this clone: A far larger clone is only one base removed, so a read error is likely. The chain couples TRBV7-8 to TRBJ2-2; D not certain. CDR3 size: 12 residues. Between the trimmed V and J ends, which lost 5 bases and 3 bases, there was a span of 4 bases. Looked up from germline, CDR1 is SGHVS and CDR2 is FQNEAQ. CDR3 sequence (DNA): TGTGCCAGCAGCCCCTACACCGGGGAGCTGTTTTTT. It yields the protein CASSPYTGELFF. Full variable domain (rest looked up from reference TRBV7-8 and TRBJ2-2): GAGVSQSPRYKVAKRGQDVALRCDPISGHVSLFWYQQALGQGPEFLTYFQNEAQLDKSGLPSDRFFAERPEGSVSTLKIQRTQQEDSAVYLCASSPYTGELFFGEGSRLTVL.

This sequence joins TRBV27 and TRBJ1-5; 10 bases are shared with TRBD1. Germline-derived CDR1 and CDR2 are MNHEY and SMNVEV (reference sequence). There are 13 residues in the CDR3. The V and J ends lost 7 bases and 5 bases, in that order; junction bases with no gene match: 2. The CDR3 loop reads CASTDRGHQPQHF. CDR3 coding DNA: TGTGCCAGCACTGACAGGGGGCATCAGCCCCAGCATTTT.

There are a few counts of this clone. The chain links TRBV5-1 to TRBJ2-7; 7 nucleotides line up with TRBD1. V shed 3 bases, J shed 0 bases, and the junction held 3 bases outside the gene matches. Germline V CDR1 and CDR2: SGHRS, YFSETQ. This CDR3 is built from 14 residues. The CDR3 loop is CASSYDRASYEQYF. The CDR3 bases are TGCGCCAGCAGCTATGACAGGGCCTCCTACGAGCAGTACTTC.

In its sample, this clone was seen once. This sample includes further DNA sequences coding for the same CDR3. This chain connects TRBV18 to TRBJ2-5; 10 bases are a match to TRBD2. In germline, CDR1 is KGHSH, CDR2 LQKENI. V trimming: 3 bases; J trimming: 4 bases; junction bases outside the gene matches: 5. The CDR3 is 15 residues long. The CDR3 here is CASSPASGSRETQYF. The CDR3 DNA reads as TGTGCCAGCTCACCGGCTAGCGGGAGTCGAGAGACCCAGTACTTC.